Presented here are 6 T cell receptor beta chains from one specimen sequenced in a study of T cells after yellow fever vaccination. TCRdb re-called the 5' RACE reads with MiXCR, one entry per CDR3 protein. The data show 95,000 to 150,000 distinct CDR3 sequences, with roughly 15% seen just once and about 42% held by the top ten. The sequencing here drew on CD8+ T cells sorted from PBMCs, taken 5 days after the yellow fever booster vaccination. These receptors all come from a man between 18 and 35 years old who received the YFV17D yellow fever vaccine.

V gene TRBV9 combines with J gene TRBJ2-1; 8 bases map to TRBD1. In germline, CDR1 is SGDLS, CDR2 YYNGEE. With 3 bases clipped from V and 7 bases from J, the junction kept 6 bases outside the gene matches. There are 14 residues in the CDR3. The CDR3 nucleotides are TGTGCCAGCAGCGGCGGACAGGGCGGTAATGAGCAGTTCTTC. Encoded protein: CASSGGQGGNEQFF.

This clonotype was seen a handful of times. V usage is TRBV12-3 or TRBV12-4 and J usage is TRBJ2-7; unclear D gene. The CDR3 loop spans 13 amino acids. With 5 bases removed from V and 0 bases from J, the gap between germline ends came to 8 bases. The CDR3 DNA follows: TGTGCCAGCAGTCCAGAAAGCTCCTACGAGCAGTACGTC. Translating it yields CASSPESSYEQYV.

The chain is built from TRBV20-1 and TRBJ2-7; 10 bases align to TRBD2. This CDR3 region has 15 residues. The germline gives CDR1 DFQATT, CDR2 SNEGSKA (reference sequence). J gave up 0 bases and V 6 bases, and 8 bases lay outside the gene matches. DNA of the CDR3: TGCAGTGCCCCCTCCCGGACTAGCGGCTCCTACGAGCAGTACTTC. Its translation: CSAPSRTSGSYEQYF.

This rearrangement joins TRBV12-3 or TRBV12-4 to TRBJ1-2; 8 positions agree with TRBD1. The CDR3 is 14 amino acids. The V segment lost 6 bases and the J segment 5 bases; nucleotides outside the gene matches: 8. CDR3 bases: TGTGCCAGCAGCCCGACAGGGGAGGGGTATGGCTACACCTTC. Translated, it gives CASSPTGEGYGYTF.

This chain links TRBV29-1 with TRBJ1-3; D is undetermined. The ends were cut back, 6 bases at V and 2 bases at J, with 14 bases in the middle. The CDR3 is 14 residues long. CDR1 and CDR2 (germline): SQVTM, ANQGSEA. This CDR3 is CSVVLPGAGNTIYF. CDR3 DNA: TGCAGCGTCGTCCTGCCCGGGGCTGGAAACACCATATATTTT.

This clonotype was counted at least ten times. This chain connects TRBV7-9 to TRBJ1-1, with a tentative D call TRBD1 (5 bases). Trimming shortened V by 4 bases and J by 4 bases, and 13 bases separated the two germline ends. Germline V gene lookup returns CDR1 SEHNR and CDR2 FQNEAQ (reference sequence). CDR3 length equals 14 residues. CDR3 region: CASSSGRGVTEAFF. CDR3 coding DNA: TGTGCCAGCAGCTCAGGAAGAGGGGTCACTGAAGCTTTCTTT.